This T cell receptor beta chain was recovered during a study of CD4+ T cells in melanoma. Study outcomes and limitations: A reported correlation linked neoantigen-specific CD4+ T cells to CD8+, macrophage and B cell function. In melanoma, neoantigen-specific CD4+ T cells reportedly differed in differentiation state.

The repertoire was sequenced with immunoSEQ multiplex PCR; TCRdb's copy has only in-frame clones and lacks some. The sample includes a few thousand clones, roughly 72% of them seen just once. A note on this clone: Its target is unknown.

Sequencing was done on a sample of tumor tissue. The sequence came from a human donor with melanoma.

In DNA form, the CDR3 reads TGTGCCAGCAGCACGGACAGCTACGAGCAGTACTTC. Its protein product is CASSTDSYEQYF. The rearrangement joins TRBV7-2 to TRBJ2-7; D perhaps matches TRBD1 (6 bases). The CDR3 totals 12 residues. The germline V gene has CDR1 SGHTA and CDR2 FQGNSA. Trimming shortened V by 5 bases and J by 3 bases, and 8 bases separated the two germline ends.